This TCR beta chain was sequenced during a study of CD8+ T cells in alopecia areata. Germline V gives CDR1 SQVTM, CDR2 ANQGSEA. Trimming stripped 3 bases from V and 0 bases from J, with 7 bases between. The CDR3 spans 13 residues. Sequencing used cDNA as its template, made by extracting RNA and reverse transcribing it. The method was immunoSEQ multiplex PCR; TCRdb's version includes in-frame clones alone and lacks a portion of them. The table has some 170,000 clones, over 55% seen once. The genes are TRBV29-1 and TRBJ2-3, with no clear D. This clonotype originated in a human donor with alopecia areata. The sequencing used CD4+ T cells sorted from blood, collected at week 0. The CDR3 DNA follows: TGCAGCGTTGACAGCGACAGCACAGATACGCAGTATTTT. Translation gives CSVDSDSTDTQYF.